The text below deals with one TCR beta chain. The V end was cut by 0 bases, the J end by 7 bases, with 12 bases between. This CDR3 is 14 amino acids long. Germline CDR1 and CDR2: SGDLS and YYNGEE. The repertoire was sequenced with immunoSEQ multiplex PCR; TCRdb's copy has only in-frame clones and lacks some. Of approximately 150,000 clones listed, around four fifths are singletons. Participants, 18 to 89 years old, spanned 25 or so US areas. This entry comes from a study of blood T cell repertoires in COVID-19. Looking at the study overall: T cells, B-cell-depleted T cells, or PBMCs provided the cDNA or gDNA that served as material.

Sequenced sample: PBMCs or T cells enriched from blood (not recorded which). The chain combines TRBV9 with TRBJ2-3; D may be TRBD2 (5 bases). This clonotype was obtained from a man aged 35 to 55 with acute COVID-19. CDR3 nucleotide sequence: TGTGCCAGCAGCGTAGAGCCCGGGGTCAATACGCAGTATTTT. As protein: CASSVEPGVNTQYF.